Listed below are T cell receptor beta chains from one sample, sequenced in a study of shared clonotypes between healthy human individuals. Repertoires were generated with immunoSEQ multiplex PCR, while TCRdb's copy carries only in-frame clones and drops some. The data show approximately 470,000 clones, about 84% seen once. Sequencing used PBMCs. Receptors originate from a woman aged 40-49 years in good health. Some clones in this sample may be carry-over from other donors' samples. The CDR3 runs from the conserved cysteine through the conserved F or W. A D gene is named only where the DNA matches it firmly. The size of a clone is reported for some rows only, either as once, few or many, or as a class for expanded clones.

v_gene: TRBV28
d_gene: .
abundance: .
j_gene: TRBJ1-3
CDR3nt: TGTGCCAGCAGTTGGGCTGGGGGACTCGGAAACACCATATATTTT
CDR3aa: CASSWAGGLGNTIYF

v_gene: TRBV5-4
d_gene: TRBD1
abundance: .
j_gene: TRBJ2-5
CDR3nt: TGTGCCAGCAGCCGGGGACAGGGGGCTTTAGAGACCCAGTACTTC
CDR3aa: CASSRGQGALETQYF

v_gene: TRBV19
d_gene: .
abundance: few
j_gene: TRBJ1-1
CDR3nt: TGTGCCAGTAGGGGGTCTCACACTGAAGCTTTCTTT
CDR3aa: CASRGSHTEAFF

v_gene: TRBV6-1
d_gene: .
abundance: .
j_gene: TRBJ1-4
CDR3nt: TGTGCCAGCAGTATGCAGACGGGTTTTAATGAAAAACTGTTTTTT
CDR3aa: CASSMQTGFNEKLFF

v_gene: TRBV14
d_gene: .
abundance: .
j_gene: TRBJ1-1
CDR3nt: TGTGCCAGCAGCCAAGCTGGCAGCTGGAACACTGAAGCTTTCTTT
CDR3aa: CASSQAGSWNTEAFF

v_gene: TRBV23-1
d_gene: TRBD1
abundance: .
j_gene: TRBJ1-2
CDR3nt: TGCGCCAGCAGTCCCCAGGTAGACAGGGGGTGGGTTTACTATGGCTACACCTTC
CDR3aa: CASSPQVDRGWVYYGYTF

v_gene: TRBV27
d_gene: .
abundance: many
j_gene: TRBJ1-1
CDR3nt: TGTGCCAGCAGTTTAGGGGCATCTTCTGAAGCTTTCTTT
CDR3aa: CASSLGASSEAFF

v_gene: TRBV5-1
d_gene: .
abundance: few
j_gene: TRBJ2-1
CDR3nt: TGCGCCAGCAGCTTTGCAGGCGAAGCGCCCCTTGAGCAGTTCTTC
CDR3aa: CASSFAGEAPLEQFF

v_gene: TRBV9
d_gene: .
abundance: .
j_gene: TRBJ2-1
CDR3nt: TGTGCCAGCAGCGTATTTCTAGCCGATGAGCAGTTCTTC
CDR3aa: CASSVFLADEQFF

v_gene: TRBV6-4
d_gene: .
abundance: .
j_gene: TRBJ2-7
CDR3nt: TGTGCCAGCAGTGAAACCAGGGGAAGCGAGCAGTACTTC
CDR3aa: CASSETRGSEQYF

v_gene: TRBV5-6
d_gene: .
abundance: .
j_gene: TRBJ1-1
CDR3nt: TGTGCCAGCAGCTTGGCGCCGAGGGACACTGAAGCTTTCTTT
CDR3aa: CASSLAPRDTEAFF

v_gene: TRBV12-2
d_gene: .
abundance: .
j_gene: TRBJ2-7
CDR3nt: TGTGCAAGTCGCCCGAGCCGAATCGGGACAGGGAGGGCCTACGAGCAGTACTTC
CDR3aa: CASRPSRIGTGRAYEQYF

v_gene: TRBV6-5
d_gene: TRBD1
abundance: .
j_gene: TRBJ2-7
CDR3nt: TGTGCCAGCAGGCCGACAGGGGTGATCTACGAGCAGTACTTC
CDR3aa: CASRPTGVIYEQYF

v_gene: TRBV9
d_gene: .
abundance: .
j_gene: TRBJ1-2
CDR3nt: TGTGCCAGCAGCCAAAGCGGCTATGGCTACACCTTC
CDR3aa: CASSQSGYGYTF

v_gene: TRBV6-1
d_gene: .
abundance: .
j_gene: TRBJ2-3
CDR3nt: TGTGCCAGCAGTAAGGGGCAGGGCACAGATACGCAGTATTTT
CDR3aa: CASSKGQGTDTQYF

v_gene: TRBV7-6
d_gene: .
abundance: .
j_gene: TRBJ2-2
CDR3nt: TGTGCCAGCAGCTTAGTAGGGGGTCGTGGCGGGGAGCTGTTTTTT
CDR3aa: CASSLVGGRGGELFF

v_gene: TRBV27
d_gene: .
abundance: .
j_gene: TRBJ1-1
CDR3nt: TGTGCCAGCAGTTCAACCTCACTCCCCCAAGCTTTCTTT
CDR3aa: CASSSTSLPQAFF

v_gene: TRBV5-4
d_gene: .
abundance: many
j_gene: TRBJ2-5
CDR3nt: TGTGCCAGCAGCTCCGTAGGGGGGCAAGAGACCCAGTACTTC
CDR3aa: CASSSVGGQETQYF

v_gene: TRBV5-1
d_gene: .
abundance: .
j_gene: TRBJ2-5
CDR3nt: TGCGCCAGCAGCACCGGTTTCACGGGCCAAGAGACCCAGTACTTC
CDR3aa: CASSTGFTGQETQYF

v_gene: TRBV5-4
d_gene: .
abundance: .
j_gene: TRBJ2-7
CDR3nt: TGTGCCAGCAGCTCGTCGACATCGGCGGCAAGCTCCTACGAGCAGTACTTC
CDR3aa: CASSSSTSAASSYEQYF

v_gene: TRBV6-4
d_gene: .
abundance: .
j_gene: TRBJ1-1
CDR3nt: TGTGCCAGCAGTGACCCAGGGTCACCCGAAGGACCGATGAACACTGAAGCTTTCTTT
CDR3aa: CASSDPGSPEGPMNTEAFF

v_gene: TRBV2
d_gene: .
abundance: few
j_gene: TRBJ2-1
CDR3nt: TGTGCCAGCATTCCGGACACCCAGGCCTACAATGAGCAGTTCTTC
CDR3aa: CASIPDTQAYNEQFF

v_gene: TRBV7-9
d_gene: .
abundance: .
j_gene: TRBJ2-4
CDR3nt: TGTGCCAGCAGCTTGGCCGGGACGGACATTCAGTACTTC
CDR3aa: CASSLAGTDIQYF

v_gene: TRBV7-3
d_gene: TRBD1
abundance: .
j_gene: TRBJ2-5
CDR3nt: TGTGCCAGCAGCTTAGAGACAGGGCTAATCCAGTACTTC
CDR3aa: CASSLETGLIQYF

v_gene: TRBV4-3
d_gene: TRBD2
abundance: few
j_gene: TRBJ2-2
CDR3nt: TGCGCCAGCAGCCAAGAACTAGCGGTCACCGGGGAGCTGTTTTTT
CDR3aa: CASSQELAVTGELFF

v_gene: TRBV6-1
d_gene: .
abundance: .
j_gene: TRBJ2-7
CDR3nt: TGTGCCAGCAGTGGGGCCGGACAGACCTACGAGCAGTACTTC
CDR3aa: CASSGAGQTYEQYF

v_gene: TRBV5-1
d_gene: .
abundance: .
j_gene: TRBJ2-5
CDR3nt: TGCGCCAGCAGCTTGGTCGGATCCCAAGAGACCCAGTACTTC
CDR3aa: CASSLVGSQETQYF

v_gene: TRBV5-6
d_gene: TRBD2
abundance: .
j_gene: TRBJ2-3
CDR3nt: TGTGCCAGCAGCACCCTGACTAGCGGCAGCACAGATACGCAGTATTTT
CDR3aa: CASSTLTSGSTDTQYF

v_gene: TRBV30
d_gene: .
abundance: .
j_gene: TRBJ2-7
CDR3nt: TGTGCCTGGACCAGACGGGACGGATACGAGCAGTACTTC
CDR3aa: CAWTRRDGYEQYF

v_gene: TRBV13
d_gene: .
abundance: once
j_gene: TRBJ2-2
CDR3nt: TGTGCCAGCAGCTTAGAAGGGCGGGACACCGGGGAGCTGTTTTTT
CDR3aa: CASSLEGRDTGELFF

v_gene: TRBV7-2
d_gene: TRBD1
abundance: .
j_gene: TRBJ2-7
CDR3nt: TGTGCCAGCAGCTTAGTGTGGCAGGGGGCCTCCTACGAGCAGTACTTC
CDR3aa: CASSLVWQGASYEQYF

v_gene: TRBV29-1
d_gene: .
abundance: .
j_gene: TRBJ2-3
CDR3nt: TGCAGCGTTGAACGGGACGGACGCACAGATACGCAGTATTTT
CDR3aa: CSVERDGRTDTQYF

v_gene: TRBV28
d_gene: TRBD1
abundance: .
j_gene: TRBJ2-7
CDR3nt: TGTGCCAGCAGTTACCGGGACAGGGGGACTTACGAGCAGTACTTC
CDR3aa: CASSYRDRGTYEQYF

v_gene: TRBV11-2
d_gene: .
abundance: .
j_gene: TRBJ1-2
CDR3nt: TGTGCCAGCAGCTTAGATGCAGGAGAATCCTATGGCTACACCTTC
CDR3aa: CASSLDAGESYGYTF

v_gene: TRBV5-1
d_gene: .
abundance: .
j_gene: TRBJ1-5
CDR3nt: TGCGCCAGCAGCTTGGGGCAAAGCCCAAATCAGCCCCAGCATTTT
CDR3aa: CASSLGQSPNQPQHF

v_gene: TRBV9
d_gene: TRBD2
abundance: .
j_gene: TRBJ2-1
CDR3nt: TGTGCCAGCAGCGCCAAATTAGGACTAGCGACTCCCGATGAGCAGTTCTTC
CDR3aa: CASSAKLGLATPDEQFF

v_gene: TRBV7-9
d_gene: .
abundance: once
j_gene: TRBJ2-1
CDR3nt: TGTGCCAGCAGCGGAAGGACTGACGACAATTGGGGTGAGCAGTTCTTC
CDR3aa: CASSGRTDDNWGEQFF

v_gene: TRBV14
d_gene: TRBD1
abundance: .
j_gene: TRBJ1-2
CDR3nt: TGTGCCAGCAGCCTGGGACAGCATGTCTATGGCTACACCTTC
CDR3aa: CASSLGQHVYGYTF

v_gene: TRBV7-9
d_gene: TRBD2
abundance: .
j_gene: TRBJ2-5
CDR3nt: TGTGCCAGCAGCTTAAGAACAGCGGGAGGGGTGGAGACCCAGTACTTC
CDR3aa: CASSLRTAGGVETQYF

v_gene: TRBV19
d_gene: .
abundance: .
j_gene: TRBJ1-2
CDR3nt: TGTGCCAGTAGTATCCGATCGACCCGCGGCTACACCTTC
CDR3aa: CASSIRSTRGYTF

v_gene: TRBV29-1
d_gene: TRBD1
abundance: .
j_gene: TRBJ2-2
CDR3nt: TGCAGCGCCGACAGGGGAAACACCGGGGAGCTGTTTTTT
CDR3aa: CSADRGNTGELFF

v_gene: TRBV7-2
d_gene: TRBD1
abundance: .
j_gene: TRBJ2-7
CDR3nt: TGTGCCAGCAGACGCGACAGGGGTGAGACCTACGAGCAGTACTTC
CDR3aa: CASRRDRGETYEQYF

v_gene: TRBV18
d_gene: .
abundance: .
j_gene: TRBJ2-7
CDR3nt: TGTGCCAGCTCTCCCGACAGAACGATAGACGAGCAGTACTTC
CDR3aa: CASSPDRTIDEQYF

v_gene: TRBV5-4
d_gene: TRBD1
abundance: .
j_gene: TRBJ2-2
CDR3nt: TGTGCCAGCAGCTCGACACCGGGACAGGGTACGACCGGGGAGCTGTTTTTT
CDR3aa: CASSSTPGQGTTGELFF

v_gene: TRBV7-9
d_gene: TRBD2
abundance: .
j_gene: TRBJ2-1
CDR3nt: TGTGCCAGCAGCCAAGGACTAGCGGGTCACAATGAGCAGTTCTTC
CDR3aa: CASSQGLAGHNEQFF

v_gene: TRBV2
d_gene: .
abundance: .
j_gene: TRBJ1-2
CDR3nt: TGTGCCAGCAACCTAGGGCAGGATAACTATGGCTACACCTTC
CDR3aa: CASNLGQDNYGYTF

v_gene: TRBV7-2
d_gene: TRBD1
abundance: few
j_gene: TRBJ2-2
CDR3nt: TGTGCCAGCAGCTTGCAAACAGGGGGGACCGGGGAGCTGTTTTTT
CDR3aa: CASSLQTGGTGELFF

v_gene: TRBV7-9
d_gene: TRBD2
abundance: .
j_gene: TRBJ2-5
CDR3nt: TGTGCCAGCAGCTTAGGACTAGCTCAAGAGACCCAGTACTTC
CDR3aa: CASSLGLAQETQYF

v_gene: TRBV27
d_gene: .
abundance: .
j_gene: TRBJ1-2
CDR3nt: TGTGCCAGCAGTTTAAGGGCCCTTCCCAACTATGGCTACACCTTC
CDR3aa: CASSLRALPNYGYTF

v_gene: TRBV29-1
d_gene: TRBD2
abundance: .
j_gene: TRBJ2-3
CDR3nt: TGCAGCGGTCGGCGGGAGAGCACAGATACGCAGTATTTT
CDR3aa: CSGRRESTDTQYF

v_gene: TRBV7-9
d_gene: TRBD2
abundance: .
j_gene: TRBJ2-3
CDR3nt: TGTGCCAGCAGCTTAGACGGGAGGGAGGATACGCAGTATTTT
CDR3aa: CASSLDGREDTQYF

v_gene: TRBV10-3
d_gene: TRBD2
abundance: once
j_gene: TRBJ2-1
CDR3nt: TGTGCCATCGGGACTAGCGGGAGTAATGAGCAGTTCTTC
CDR3aa: CAIGTSGSNEQFF

v_gene: TRBV14
d_gene: TRBD2
abundance: .
j_gene: TRBJ2-1
CDR3nt: TGTGCCAGCAGCCCTAGCGGGGGACCGGTGCAGTTCTTC
CDR3aa: CASSPSGGPVQFF

v_gene: TRBV7-6
d_gene: TRBD1
abundance: .
j_gene: TRBJ2-5
CDR3nt: TGTGCCAGCAGCTCCATGGCGGGCAGGGGGGAGACCCAGTACTTC
CDR3aa: CASSSMAGRGETQYF

v_gene: TRBV6-1
d_gene: .
abundance: .
j_gene: TRBJ2-7
CDR3nt: TGTGCCAGCGGGTCGACCACTTCCTACGAGCAGTACTTC
CDR3aa: CASGSTTSYEQYF